This T cell receptor (beta chain) was recorded in a study of CD8 T cells in Susac syndrome. Random hexamers were used to reverse transcribe roughly 0.45 to 1 ug of RNA. MiXCR, applied by TCRdb to the immunoSEQ multiplex PCR reads, yields one record per CDR3 protein. The table lists approximately 120,000 distinct CDR3 sequences, over 85% of them singletons, with less than 0.4% in the top ten. The T cells that were sequenced for TCR beta were CD8+ and CD4+ cells from blood. The CD8+ and CD4+ T cells were isolated magnetically using a negative isolation approach, whereas the TEMRA cells were enriched by FACS. The CDR3 contains 14 residues. The germline CDR1 and CDR2 sequences are MNHEY and SVGAGI. With 2 bases removed from V and 3 bases from J, the gap between germline ends came to 11 bases.

Specimen: CD8+ T cells from PBMCs. The TCR originated in a human donor with multiple sclerosis. The gene calls are TRBV6-5 and TRBJ2-7; tentatively, D is TRBD2 (5 bases). The CDR3 here is CASSYGRGVYEQYF. The DNA for the CDR3 is TGTGCCAGCAGTTACGGACGGGGAGTCTACGAGCAGTACTTC.